This note documents a single T cell receptor (beta chain) sequence. Profiled with immunoSEQ multiplex PCR; TCRdb holds only in-frame clones, not every one. Of about 66,000 clones listed, approximately 88% are singletons. The source of the sample is a study of blood T cell repertoires in COVID-19. The germline V gene has CDR1 SGDLS and CDR2 YYNGEE. This CDR3 has 13 residues. V was cut by 2 bases and J by 8 bases, with 11 bases left in between. The sequencing input was peripheral blood. This sequence originates from a woman aged 70-85 years with acute or convalescent COVID-19. The V gene is TRBV9, the J gene TRBJ1-5; D is unclear. CDR3 sequence (DNA): TGTGCCAGCAGCGTGGAGCCCCTAGAGCCCCAGCATTTT. This sequence encodes CASSVEPLEPQHF.